The sequence of this T cell receptor beta chain was determined in a study of CD8+CD57+ T cells in acquired aplastic anemia. Background on the study: DNA per sorted CD4+ or CD8+ sample ranged about 0.17 to 30 ug, averaging roughly 3.5 ug. Overall study findings and caveats: Patients and controls shared 25 to 30 CD8+ CDR3 sequences. Significant differences in CD8+ Simpson's diversity were not observed between patients and controls.

CD8+CD57+ cell expansion had been shown by flow cytometry in patients chosen for sequencing. When blood sampling took place, the patients had received no therapy. V dropped 2 bases and J dropped 6; count of bases not matched to a gene: 8. The CDR3 loop spans 15 amino acids. For CDR3 and TCR beta VDJ profiling, genomic DNA was the template used. MiXCR was run by TCRdb on the reads, yielding one entry per CDR3 protein. The sample records about 470,000 distinct CDR3 sequences, 25% to 40% being singletons. With respect to this clonotype: The antigen remains undetermined.

The clonotype comes from a human donor with aplastic anemia. Sequenced input: sorted CD4+, CD8+, or CD8+CD57+ T cells (not recorded which) from PBMCs. The chain carries TRBV12-3 or TRBV12-4 and TRBJ2-7; 9 bases agree with TRBD2. The chain's CDR3 is CASSLSHASGIEQYF. The CDR3, as DNA: TGTGCCAGCAGTTTAAGCCACGCTAGCGGGATCGAGCAGTACTTC.